Listed here are 29 T cell receptor beta chains from one sample, sequenced in a study of T cell responses to AZD1222 COVID-19 vaccine (dated by TCRdb to about 2021). Libraries were prepared through the immunoSEQ multiplex PCR assay. TCRdb took over this immuneACCESS table, retaining in-frame rearrangements with V and J assigned. Such tables are incomplete; in checked studies, under half of the missing clones stem from an unresolved V gene, and the remainder is unexplained. This sample comprises about 150,000 clones, about 93% of them detected only once. The top ten clonotypes cover roughly 4.7% of the sample. Reading the label with the study, this specimen's time point is: baseline before first vaccination. The sequences come from peripheral blood, collected on day 0 of AZD1222 vaccination. These receptors originate from an adult in good health.

CDR3 sequence (DNA): TGTGCCAGCAGCTCCAGACAGGGCGGGAGCACCGGGGAGCTGTTTTTT. Translating it yields CASSSRQGGSTGELFF. The chain couples TRBV9 to TRBJ2-2, with D possibly being TRBD1 or TRBD2 (7 bases each). The germline gives CDR1 SGDLS, CDR2 YYNGEE. The CDR3 extends over 16 amino acids. Trimming removed 4 bases at V and 4 bases at J, with 17 bases between.

The V call is TRBV12-3 or TRBV12-4, the J call TRBJ2-2; D remains unclear. V was cut by 3 bases and J by 7 bases, with 6 bases left in between. The CDR3 sequence is 12 residues long. The CDR3 nucleotides are TGTGCCAGCAGTTTGGGCAGCGGGGAGCTGTTTTTT. It is translated as CASSLGSGELFF.

The rearrangement uses TRBV5-1 and TRBJ2-1, with TRBD2 matching 7 bases. The germline CDR1 and CDR2 sequences are SGHRS and YFSETQ. Trimming at V came to 0 bases and at J to 6 bases, leaving 3 bases not matched to a gene. The CDR3 covers 14 residues. The CDR3 reads CASSLEGTTNEQFF. CDR3 coding DNA: TGCGCCAGCAGCTTGGAGGGGACTACCAATGAGCAGTTCTTC.

J is TRBJ1-2 and V is TRBV19; D ambiguous. The CDR3 extends over 15 amino acids. Germline V gene data show CDR1 as LNHDA and CDR2 as SQIVND (reference sequence). Trimming left V 6 bases short and J 4 bases short, with 18 bases between. As DNA, the CDR3 is TGTGCCAGTAGCCCTTTGGGCCCGGGAGGCTATGGCTACACCTTC. It encodes CASSPLGPGGYGYTF. Variable domain in full (rest from reference TRBV19 and TRBJ1-2): DGGITQSPKYLFRKEGQNVTLSCEQNLNHDAMYWYRQDPGQGLRLIYYSQIVNDFQKGDIAEGYSVSREKKESFPLTVTSAQKNPTAFYLCASSPLGPGGYGYTFGSGTRLTVV.

This clone was counted a few times. The chain has TRBV6-2 or TRBV6-3 and TRBJ2-7; no clear D gene. Germline V gene sequence: CDR1 MNHEY, CDR2 SVGEGT. The CDR3 has 10 amino acids. Trimming stripped 6 bases from V and 7 bases from J, with 7 bases between. Here the CDR3 DNA reads TGTGCCAGCAGCCCATTAGAGCAGTACTTC. Its protein is CASSPLEQYF.

This clone was recorded a few times. This chain joins TRBV10-3 and TRBJ2-7, with D tentatively TRBD1 (5 bases). Germline V gene data show CDR1 as ENHRY and CDR2 as SYGVKD. The CDR3 consists of 14 residues. The V end lost 2 bases, the J end lost 2 bases, and 10 bases lay between the germline ends. CDR3 loop: CAISEQTGPYEQYF. Here the CDR3 DNA reads TGTGCCATCAGTGAGCAAACAGGTCCCTACGAGCAGTACTTC.

The chain joins TRBV7-2 to TRBJ2-7; D assignment may be TRBD1 or TRBD2 (5 bases each). CDR1 is SGHTA and CDR2 is FQGNSA in the germline V gene. V dropped 5 bases and J dropped 1 base, with 12 bases sitting between them. The CDR3 contains 14 residues. The CDR3 region has the DNA TGTGCCAGCAGCGCCCGGGACCGTTCCTACGAGCAGTACTTC. It specifies CASSARDRSYEQYF.

The chain couples TRBV28 to TRBJ1-2, with D possibly TRBD1 on 6 matching bases. Germline assignment: CDR1 MDHEN and CDR2 SYDVKM. V was shortened by 2 bases and J by 0 bases, with 10 bases between the two germline ends. The CDR3 consists of 15 residues. In DNA, the CDR3 is TGTGCCAGCAGTTTACCCAGGGGAGCTAACTATGGCTACACCTTC. Its protein is CASSLPRGANYGYTF.

The genes are TRBV15 and TRBJ1-2, with D maybe TRBD1 (6 bases). Trimming stripped 0 bases from V and 14 bases from J, with 19 bases between. The CDR3 is 14 amino acids. CDR1 and CDR2 from the germline V gene are LNHNV and YYDKDF (reference sequence). CDR3 nucleotide sequence: TGTGCCACCAGCAGAGACAGGGGCCGGACTACTAGAACCTTC. Translated: CATSRDRGRTTRTF.

The chain couples TRBV30 to TRBJ2-3; D perhaps matches TRBD2 (6 bases). Germline loops: CDR1 GTSNPN, CDR2 SVGIG (reference sequence). V lost 3 bases, J lost 2 bases, and 18 bases lay in between. This CDR3 region has 16 residues. The CDR3 reads CAWSRGGLVNTDTQYF. For the CDR3, the DNA is TGTGCCTGGAGCCGCGGAGGGCTAGTAAACACAGATACGCAGTATTTT.

As concerns this clone: One junction end does not reproduce the germline sequence, and a read error may be involved. V is TRBV2 and J is TRBJ1-2, with TRBD1 matching 7 bases. The CDR3 contains 12 residues. Per the germline V gene, CDR1 is SNHLY and CDR2 is FYNNEI. Here the CDR3 DNA reads TGTGCCAGCCGTGGGGACAGTCGAGGTTCGCGGTTC. Residues: CASRGDSRGSRF. Looking up the rest from reference TRBV2 and TRBJ1-2 gives the full variable domain: EPEVTQTPSHQVTQMGQEVILRCVPISNHLYFYWYRQILGQKVEFLVSFYNNEISEKSEIFDDQFSVERPDGSNFTLKIRSTKLEDSAMYFCASRGDSRGSRFGSGTRLTVV.

This clone was detected only once. The V call is TRBV7-9, the J call TRBJ2-7; D might be TRBD2 (7 bases). The V gene lost 4 bases and the J gene lost 4 bases, with 17 bases spanning the gap. The CDR3 contains 15 residues. The germline V gene has CDR1 SEHNR and CDR2 FQNEAQ (reference sequence). The CDR3 here is CASSSPGGALYEQYF. The CDR3 DNA follows: TGTGCCAGCAGCTCCCCGGGGGGCGCATTATACGAGCAGTACTTC.

This chain connects TRBV30 to TRBJ2-7; D gene ambiguous. CDR1 is GTSNPN and CDR2 is SVGIG in the germline V gene (reference sequence). CDR3 size: 12 residues. Deletions cut 0 bases from V and 3 bases from J, with 6 bases between. The CDR3 region is CAWSVMSYEQYF. The CDR3 DNA reads TGTGCCTGGAGTGTGATGAGCTACGAGCAGTACTTC.

The CDR3 nucleotides read TGTGCCAGTAGTATAGGGGATTCACCCCTCCACTTT. The encoded protein is CASSIGDSPLHF. The chain recombines TRBV19 with TRBJ1-6; D unclear. Trimming removed 1 base at V and 8 bases at J, with 3 bases between. Germline V gives CDR1 LNHDA, CDR2 SQIVND (reference sequence). The CDR3 extends over 12 amino acids.

The chain carries TRBV6-6 and TRBJ2-2; TRBD2 is a possible D gene (5 bases). Per germline, CDR1 MNHNY and CDR2 SVGAGI (reference sequence). The CDR3 consists of 15 residues. Trimming took 2 bases from V and 6 from J, leaving 13 bases between them. The CDR3 DNA sequence: TGTGCCAGCAGTTACATGGACTCCGGACCCGGGGAGCTGTTTTTT. Translating it yields CASSYMDSGPGELFF.

The gene calls are TRBV6-4 and TRBJ1-5, with D unresolved. The V and J ends lost 5 bases and 3 bases respectively, with 8 bases between them. Germline CDR1 is MRHNA and CDR2 is SNTAGT. This CDR3 contains 13 residues. CDR3 in amino acids: CASSLGSNQPQHF. The CDR3, as DNA: TGTGCCAGCAGTTTGGGCTCCAATCAGCCCCAGCATTTT.

The chain employs TRBV10-2 and TRBJ2-1; a weak D match, TRBD2 (6 bases). The V gene lost 6 bases and the J gene lost 6 bases, with 12 bases spanning the gap. The CDR3 is made up of 13 amino acids. Germline V lookup: CDR1 WSHSY, CDR2 SAAADI. The CDR3 here is CASRPGDPNEQFF. In DNA form, the CDR3 reads TGCGCCAGCAGACCGGGGGACCCCAATGAGCAGTTCTTC.

The chain couples TRBV7-2 to TRBJ1-3; tentative D call: TRBD1 (5 bases). With 3 bases removed from V and 7 bases from J, the gap between germline ends came to 10 bases. CDR3 length: 13 residues. CDR1 and CDR2 (germline): SGHTA, FQGNSA. The CDR3 sequence is CASSFRWGNTIYF. The CDR3 region has the DNA TGTGCCAGCAGCTTCAGATGGGGGAACACCATATATTTT.

The gene calls are TRBV30 and TRBJ2-6; D not resolved. This CDR3 spans 12 amino acids. Trimming took off 8 bases at V and 2 bases at J, with 7 bases between the two ends. The germline V gene encodes CDR1 GTSNPN and CDR2 SVGIG (reference sequence). The chain's CDR3 is CATAAGANVLTF. The CDR3 DNA sequence: TGTGCCACGGCGGCTGGGGCCAACGTCCTGACTTTC.

The V gene is TRBV12-3 or TRBV12-4, the J gene TRBJ2-1; weak D call: TRBD2 (6 bases). The CDR3 is 13 amino acids. Trimming removed 4 bases at V and 14 bases at J, with 18 bases between. In DNA form, the CDR3 reads TGTGCCAGCAGTTCCCTGACTAGTCTGTCGGAGTTCTTC. It specifies CASSSLTSLSEFF.

J is TRBJ1-2 and V is TRBV7-9; the D is unclear. With 5 bases removed from V and 5 bases from J, the gap between germline ends came to 12 bases. Germline CDR1 is SEHNR and CDR2 is FQNEAQ (reference sequence). This CDR3 is 13 amino acids long. The CDR3 loop reads CASSVGRPYGYTF. In nucleotides, the CDR3 is TGTGCCAGCAGCGTCGGACGGCCATATGGCTACACCTTC.

The chain joins TRBV5-5 to TRBJ2-7; 9 bases align to TRBD1. This CDR3 comprises 14 residues. In germline, CDR1 is SGHKS, CDR2 YYEKEE (reference sequence). After removal of 2 bases from V and 1 base from J, the junction contained 1 base not matched to a gene. In nucleotides, the CDR3 is TGTGCCAGCAGCTTTGGACAGGGGTCCTACGAGCAGTACTTC. Amino acid sequence: CASSFGQGSYEQYF.

This chain connects TRBV11-1 to TRBJ1-4; TRBD1 might be the D (5 bases). Between the trimmed V and J ends, which lost 2 bases and 6 bases, there was a span of 7 bases. CDR1 is SGHAT, CDR2 FQDESV, per germline (reference sequence). The CDR3 extends over 13 amino acids. The CDR3 region is CASSLRGDEKLFF. CDR3 coding DNA: TGTGCCAGCAGCTTACGAGGGGATGAAAAACTGTTTTTT.

The V call is TRBV7-2, the J call TRBJ2-7, with D perhaps TRBD2 (5 bases). The germline V gene has CDR1 SGHTA and CDR2 FQGNSA. The CDR3 extends over 14 amino acids. V shed 6 bases and J shed 3 bases, with 15 bases lying between them. The CDR3 region is CASSSPGFNYEQYF. The CDR3 DNA reads as TGTGCCAGCAGTTCTCCGGGATTTAACTACGAGCAGTACTTC.

This chain connects TRBV27 to TRBJ1-2; D is undetermined. In germline, CDR1 is MNHEY, CDR2 SMNVEV (reference sequence). The V gene lost 5 bases and the J gene lost 3 bases, with 7 bases spanning the gap. This CDR3 is 12 amino acids long. CDR3 amino acids: CASSGSDYGYTF. In DNA, the CDR3 is TGTGCCAGCAGTGGCTCGGACTATGGCTACACCTTC.

The genes are TRBV12-3 or TRBV12-4 and TRBJ2-1; no clear D gene. Between the trimmed V and J ends, which lost 5 bases and 5 bases, there was a span of 10 bases. The CDR3 is made up of 13 amino acids. CDR3 coding DNA: TGTGCCAGCAGTATATTTCGGGACAATGAGCAGTTCTTC. The encoded protein is CASSIFRDNEQFF.

The chain links TRBV11-2 to TRBJ2-2, with no clear D. This CDR3 contains 11 residues. Germline assignment: CDR1 SGHAT and CDR2 FQNNGV. V lost 5 bases, J lost 4 bases, and 2 bases lay in between. The CDR3 region has the DNA TGTGCCAGCAGCCTCACCGGGGAGCTGTTTTTT. Its translation is CASSLTGELFF. Full variable domain (rest looked up from reference TRBV11-2 and TRBJ2-2): EAGVAQSPRYKIIEKRQSVAFWCNPISGHATLYWYQQILGQGPKLLIQFQNNGVVDDSQLPKDRFSAERLKGVDSTLKIQPAKLEDSAVYLCASSLTGELFFGEGSRLTVL.

This clone came up a few times. The V call is TRBV11-2, the J call TRBJ2-2; 9 bases line up with TRBD2. The CDR3 totals 14 residues. Germline V gene data show CDR1 as SGHAT and CDR2 as FQNNGV. Trimming at V came to 5 bases and at J to 9 bases, leaving 7 bases not matched to a gene. The CDR3 is CASSRTSASRELFF. CDR3 coding DNA: TGTGCCAGCAGCCGGACTAGCGCCTCTCGGGAGCTGTTTTTT.

The genes are TRBV5-6 and TRBJ1-2; TRBD1 matches 10 bases. V shed 4 bases, J shed 2 bases, and the junction held 2 bases outside the gene matches. Germline CDR1 SGHDT, CDR2 YYEEEE. CDR3 size: 14 residues. CDR3 protein: CASSPGQGNYGYTF. The CDR3 nucleotides read TGTGCCAGCAGCCCGGGACAGGGGAACTATGGCTACACCTTC.